Listed below are T cell receptor beta chains from one sample, sequenced in a study of beta chain features in type 1 diabetes. TCRdb's copy holds only in-frame clones and misses some; the assay was immunoSEQ multiplex PCR. The sample comprises under 800,000 clones, roughly a sixth of which are singletons, and approximately 0.087% rests with the top ten. Material for sequencing was naive CD4+ T cells from blood. The origin of the receptors is a young man in good health. The CDR3 runs from the conserved cysteine through the conserved F or W. A D gene is named only where the DNA matches it firmly. Clone size is stated in some rows and not others, as once, few, many or a class when expanded.

TRBV11-3,TRBJ2-7,.,.,TGTGCCAGGGAAGATTACCTAGGGCTCCGGGAGCAGTACTTC,CAREDYLGLREQYF
TRBV7-6,TRBJ2-1,.,few,TGTGCCAGCACCCAAGGGTGGGCTCTCCGGCAGTTCTTC,CASTQGWALRQFF
TRBV7-9,TRBJ1-5,.,.,TGTGCCAGCAGCCACCCGGGGGGCGGCAATCAGCCCCAGCATTTT,CASSHPGGGNQPQHF
TRBV9,TRBJ1-2,.,.,TGTGCCAGCAGCGTAGGTGGCAGGGGAGGCTACACCTTC,CASSVGGRGGYTF
TRBV9,TRBJ1-6,.,few,TGTGCCAGCAGCGCCCACCAATGGAAGCCACCCCTCCACTTT,CASSAHQWKPPLHF
TRBV5-6,TRBJ1-1,.,.,TGTGCCAGCAGCTTGGCCAGGTCCTCCTTTATGAACACTGAAGCTTTCTTT,CASSLARSSFMNTEAFF
TRBV2,TRBJ2-5,.,.,TGTGCCAGCAGTGAACGGGATGGGACCCAGTACTTC,CASSERDGTQYF
TRBV11-3,TRBJ1-3,.,.,TGTGCCAGCAGCTTAGGAGTGACTGGAAACACCATATATTTT,CASSLGVTGNTIYF
TRBV7-2,TRBJ2-3,.,few,TGTGCCAGCAGCTTAATACAGGGGAGGTCAGATACGCAGTATTTT,CASSLIQGRSDTQYF
TRBV18,TRBJ2-3,.,few,TGTGCCAGCTCCCTACGCACAGATACGCAGTATTTT,CASSLRTDTQYF
TRBV7-9,TRBJ2-5,.,once,TGTGCCAGCAGCTTAGCCCGGGCGGGGGAGACCCAGTACTTC,CASSLARAGETQYF
TRBV7-3,TRBJ2-1,.,few,TGTGCCAGCAGCCTAATCTCGCACCCACCCCCCTACAATGAGCAGTTCTTC,CASSLISHPPPYNEQFF
TRBV6-1,TRBJ2-7,.,few,TGTGCCAGCAGTGAAGCAGGGAGGCCCTCCTACGAGCAGTACTTC,CASSEAGRPSYEQYF
TRBV7-2,TRBJ2-1,TRBD2,few,TGTGCCAGCAGCCGAGGTAGCGGGAGTAAGAATGAGCAGTTCTTC,CASSRGSGSKNEQFF
TRBV4-3,TRBJ1-2,TRBD1,.,TGCGCCAGCAGCCAAAGACAGGGTTATGGCTACACCTTC,CASSQRQGYGYTF
TRBV30,TRBJ1-6,.,many,TGTGCCTGGAGCCACTCCCGATCCCTCCACTTT,CAWSHSRSLHF
TRBV28,TRBJ2-2,.,few,TGTGCCAGCAACTTGGCGGGTAGGGGGACCACCGGGGAGCTGTTTTTT,CASNLAGRGTTGELFF
TRBV27,TRBJ2-5,TRBD1,.,TGTGCCAGCAGTCCCCCGGGACAGCAAGAGACCCAGTACTTC,CASSPPGQQETQYF
TRBV6-1,TRBJ1-1,.,.,TGTGCCAGCGGCTCGATTAACACTGAAGCTTTCTTT,CASGSINTEAFF
TRBV5-6,TRBJ2-3,TRBD2,few,TGTGCCAGCAGCGCCTCTAGCGGGAGGATCCACACAGATACGCAGTATTTT,CASSASSGRIHTDTQYF
TRBV11-2,TRBJ2-2,.,.,TGTGCCAGCAGCCTCCTGATCACCGGGGAGCTGTTTTTT,CASSLLITGELFF
TRBV9,TRBJ2-1,TRBD2,.,TGTGCCAGCAGCATCCGACCACTAGCGGGAGGGCCCTCGGATGAGCAGTTCTTC,CASSIRPLAGGPSDEQFF
TRBV4-1,TRBJ2-7,TRBD2,.,TGCGCCAGCAGCTGGGCGGGAGCTTGGGAGCAGTACTTC,CASSWAGAWEQYF
TRBV5-4,TRBJ2-5,.,.,TGTGCCAGCAGCTTCGGGGGACCAGAAGGGACCCAGTACTTC,CASSFGGPEGTQYF
TRBV5-4,TRBJ1-2,.,few,TGTGCCAGCAGCTTCGTGGCGACAAGTGGCTACACCTTC,CASSFVATSGYTF
TRBV29-1,TRBJ2-5,.,few,TGCAGCGTCCCGAGGGGCCAAGAGACCCAGTACTTC,CSVPRGQETQYF
TRBV10-3,TRBJ1-5,TRBD1,few,TGTGCCACCGGACAGGACCCTGGACCCCAGCATTTT,CATGQDPGPQHF
TRBV25-1,TRBJ2-2,.,.,TGTGCCAGCAGTTTAAGGAACGGGGAGCTGTTTTTT,CASSLRNGELFF
TRBV6-5,TRBJ1-1,TRBD1,few,TGTGCCAGCAGTCCCGAGACAGGGCAGAACACTGAAGCTTTCTTT,CASSPETGQNTEAFF
TRBV11-2,TRBJ2-7,.,few,TGTGCCAGCAGCTTAGAGACAGGCCCCTACGAGCAGTACTTC,CASSLETGPYEQYF
TRBV7-2,TRBJ2-1,TRBD2,.,TGTGCCAGCAGCTTAGATAGGACTAGGCGCTTCTTC,CASSLDRTRRFF
TRBV7-9,TRBJ2-4,.,.,TGTGCCAGCAGCTTAAGCAGTGCCAAAAACATTCAGTACTTC,CASSLSSAKNIQYF
TRBV7-9,TRBJ2-7,.,.,TGTGCCAGCAGCTTAGCCCTTGGGCCGTACGAGCAGTACTTC,CASSLALGPYEQYF